Listed below are T cell receptor beta chains from one sample, sequenced in a study of shared clonotypes between healthy human individuals. Some clones are missing from TCRdb's copy, which holds only in-frame ones; the method was immunoSEQ multiplex PCR. The sample yields some 1.1 million clones, roughly 80% seen once. Sequences were obtained from memory CD4+ T cells from PBMCs. The receptors derive from a man between 18 and 35 years old in good health. Some clones in this sample may be carry-over from other donors' samples. CDR3s include the opening cysteine and the closing phenylalanine or tryptophan. The order of the fields is V gene, clone size, D gene, J gene, CDR3 DNA, CDR3 protein. D genes are given only for firm matches. Size values are once, few and many counts, or a class for expanded clones, and some rows have none.

>TRBV29-1|NA|NA|TRBJ1-2
TGCAGCGTTGCGTGGACAGATAACTATGGCTACACCTTC
CSVAWTDNYGYTF
>TRBV29-1|NA|NA|TRBJ1-2
TGCAGCGTAAAGACAGAGGGCCTCCTGAGGGGCTACACCTTC
CSVKTEGLLRGYTF
>TRBV27|NA|TRBD2|TRBJ2-3
TGTGCCAGCAGTTTCTCAGCGGGGGGGTTCGATACGCAGTATTTT
CASSFSAGGFDTQYF
>TRBV5-1|NA|NA|TRBJ1-1
TGCGCCAGCAGCCCTTTCGGGGGGGAGAACACTGAAGCTTTCTTT
CASSPFGGENTEAFF
>TRBV2|NA|TRBD1|TRBJ1-1
TGTGCCAGCAGCGGACAGGGTTTAGGTACTGAAGCTTTCTTT
CASSGQGLGTEAFF
>TRBV28|NA|TRBD1|TRBJ2-7
TGTGCCAGCAGTCACGGACAGGGGTTCTACGAGCAGTACTTC
CASSHGQGFYEQYF
>TRBV10-3|NA|TRBD1|TRBJ1-1
TGCGCCGGACAGGCTGAACCGAACACTGAAGCTTTCTTT
CAGQAEPNTEAFF
>TRBV7-9|few|NA|TRBJ1-3
TGTGCCAGCAGCTTTAGAAACACCATATATTTT
CASSFRNTIYF
>TRBV6-1|NA|NA|TRBJ1-2
TGTGCCAGCAGCCCCGGGCGTGCCTATGGCTACACCTTC
CASSPGRAYGYTF
>TRBV5-1|many|NA|TRBJ2-6
TGCGCCAGCAGCTTGGCTGCAGGGCCTGGGGCCAACGTCCTGACTTTC
CASSLAAGPGANVLTF
>TRBV2|NA|NA|TRBJ2-1
TGTGCCAGCAGTGGCGCCCCCCGGGGTGAGCAGTTCTTC
CASSGAPRGEQFF
>TRBV6-5|once|TRBD1|TRBJ2-1
TGTGCCAGCACCCTGGACAGGAACTACAATGAGCAGTTCTTC
CASTLDRNYNEQFF
>TRBV5-1|many|TRBD1|TRBJ2-7
TGCGCCAGCAGCTTGGCCGGGACAGGAACCTACGAGCAGTACTTC
CASSLAGTGTYEQYF
>TRBV18|NA|TRBD2|TRBJ2-1
TGTGCCAGCTCACCAGGTTTCGGCCCACAGGGACTAGCGGGATACAATGAGCAGTTCTTC
CASSPGFGPQGLAGYNEQFF
>TRBV5-6|NA|NA|TRBJ1-2
TGTGCCAGCAGCCGGGTAGGGAACTATGGCTACACCTTC
CASSRVGNYGYTF
>TRBV5-1|many|TRBD1|TRBJ1-1
TGCGCCAGCAGCTGGGGGACAGGGAACACTGAAGCTTTCTTT
CASSWGTGNTEAFF
>TRBV6-4|NA|NA|TRBJ2-3
TGTGCCAGCAGTGACGGATACACAGATACGCAGTATTTT
CASSDGYTDTQYF
>TRBV28|NA|NA|TRBJ1-5
TGTGCCAGCAGTTCCCCAAGAGGCTTGTATCAGCCCCAGCATTTT
CASSSPRGLYQPQHF
>TRBV25-1|many|NA|TRBJ1-1
TGTGCCAGGACAGCCATCAGTAACACTGAAGCTTTCTTT
CARTAISNTEAFF
>TRBV6-6|NA|TRBD1|TRBJ2-3
TGTGCCAGCAGAAAGACAGGGGCGAACACAGATACGCAGTATTTT
CASRKTGANTDTQYF
>TRBV19|NA|NA|TRBJ2-7
TGTGCCAGTCGGACGTTTGGGGCGATGGGCGAGCAGTACTTC
CASRTFGAMGEQYF
>TRBV28|NA|NA|TRBJ2-2
TGTGCCAGCAGTGGGGCCCCAGGCGCCGGGGAGCTGTTTTTT
CASSGAPGAGELFF
>TRBV5-1|NA|TRBD1|TRBJ2-3
TGCGCCAGCAGCTTGGGACAGGGGGCCTACTCAAGCACAGATACGCAGTATTTT
CASSLGQGAYSSTDTQYF
>TRBV4-1|few|NA|TRBJ2-5
TGCGCCAGCAGCCAAGAGTTCTACTCACCAGGGGACCAAGAGACCCAGTACTTC
CASSQEFYSPGDQETQYF
>TRBV7-2|NA|NA|TRBJ1-3
TGTGCCAGCAGCTTGAATTGGGGAGCGGGAAACACCATATATTTT
CASSLNWGAGNTIYF
>TRBV7-2|few|NA|TRBJ1-3
TGTGCCAGCAGCTTTCCTGGAAACACCATATATTTT
CASSFPGNTIYF
>TRBV6-1|once|NA|TRBJ2-1
TGTGCCAGCAGTGACTTACAGGCATACAATGAGCAGTTCTTC
CASSDLQAYNEQFF
>TRBV30|few|NA|TRBJ1-1
TGTGCCTGGAGGCAGAGGTCGAACACTGAAGCTTTCTTT
CAWRQRSNTEAFF
>TRBV7-9|NA|NA|TRBJ2-7
TGTGCCAGCAGCTTAGAGACTCGCGAGCAGTACTTC
CASSLETREQYF
>TRBV14|NA|TRBD1|TRBJ1-1
TGTGCCAGCAGCCAGGGTTGGGGGACAGGGCCGAACACTGAAGCTTTCTTT
CASSQGWGTGPNTEAFF
>TRBV11-1|NA|NA|TRBJ1-5
TGTGCCAGCAGCGCCGGTAATCAGCCCCAGCATTTT
CASSAGNQPQHF
>TRBV29-1|NA|NA|TRBJ2-5
TGCAGTATTACAGGACCCGATCTAGAGACCCAGTACTTC
CSITGPDLETQYF
>TRBV5-4|few|NA|TRBJ2-3
TGTGCCAGCAGCTCGCGGACCCGCTCAAGCACAGATACGCAGTATTTT
CASSSRTRSSTDTQYF
>TRBV7-2|NA|TRBD1|TRBJ1-5
TGTGCCAGCAGCTTAGGGACAGGGGGCAGTCGTCCGAATCAGCCCCAGCATTTT
CASSLGTGGSRPNQPQHF
>TRBV7-9|once|NA|TRBJ2-7
TGTGCCAGCATGAGGTCAGGGTCGGACGAGCAGTACTTC
CASMRSGSDEQYF
>TRBV6-6|NA|TRBD1|TRBJ1-5
TGTGCCAGCAGCCGACAGGGAGTCGGGCAGCCCCAGCATTTT
CASSRQGVGQPQHF
>TRBV7-2|NA|NA|TRBJ2-1
TGTGCCAGCAGCCCCCCCCAACTAGCCTACAATGAGCAGTTCTTC
CASSPPQLAYNEQFF
>TRBV5-4|NA|TRBD2|TRBJ2-5
TGTGCCAGCAGCTTAGGAATGGAGCGGGAGGTCCAAGAGACCCAGTACTTC
CASSLGMEREVQETQYF
>TRBV9|NA|NA|TRBJ2-5
TGTGCCAGCACACGAGAAGGAAGGTCAGAGACCCAGTACTTC
CASTREGRSETQYF
>TRBV9|NA|NA|TRBJ2-3
TGTGCCAGCAGCCTGAGGGGGGATCTCAAGCCCACAGATACGCAGTATTTT
CASSLRGDLKPTDTQYF
>TRBV18|NA|TRBD1|TRBJ1-1
TGTGCCAGCTCACCTCAGGGGGTAGTGAACACTGAAGCTTTCTTT
CASSPQGVVNTEAFF
>TRBV2|NA|TRBD2|TRBJ2-3
TGTGCCAGCAGCGGAGGGACTAGCGGGTTTCCTCCTAGCACAGATACGCAGTATTTT
CASSGGTSGFPPSTDTQYF
>TRBV2|NA|TRBD2|TRBJ2-1
TGTGCCAGCAGTCTACGGGAGGGCCAGTTCTTC
CASSLREGQFF
>TRBV19|NA|NA|TRBJ1-5
TGTGCCAGTAGTATCTTTGGGACAACTTTCCAGCATTTT
CASSIFGTTFQHF
>TRBV14|NA|NA|TRBJ1-1
TGTGCCAGCAGCCAAGATTGGGCTTCGGGGAACACTGAAGCTTTCTTT
CASSQDWASGNTEAFF
>TRBV4-1|NA|NA|TRBJ1-3
TGCGCCAGCAGCGTACAGGAACGGGGAAACACCATATATTTT
CASSVQERGNTIYF
>TRBV7-2|NA|NA|TRBJ1-5
TGTGCCAGCAGCGCCCTCTGGGGAAGTGTCAATCAGCCCCAGCATTTT
CASSALWGSVNQPQHF
>TRBV4-3|NA|NA|TRBJ1-2
TGCGCCAGCAGCCAAGACGGACGTGGGAGTTTACATGGCTACACCTTC
CASSQDGRGSLHGYTF
>TRBV18|once|NA|TRBJ1-3
TGTGCCAGCTCACAACCCGGGCACTCTGGAAACACCATATATTTT
CASSQPGHSGNTIYF
>TRBV7-9|NA|NA|TRBJ1-2
TGTGCCAGCAGCTCTTCGACAGGCCACTATGGCTACACCTTC
CASSSSTGHYGYTF
>TRBV30|NA|NA|TRBJ2-3
TGTGCCTGGGCCCCCAGCACAGATACGCAGTATTTT
CAWAPSTDTQYF
>TRBV5-4|NA|NA|TRBJ2-4
TGTGCCGTTGGGGGTGTGGGAGCCAAAAACATTCAGTACTTC
CAVGGVGAKNIQYF
>TRBV5-1|NA|TRBD2|TRBJ2-5
TGCGCCAGCAGCTTATCCCTAGCGGGAGGGCCTGACGAGACCCAGTACTTC
CASSLSLAGGPDETQYF
>TRBV29-1|NA|NA|TRBJ2-5
TGCAGCGTTGGGGCTAGCGATGAGACCCAGTACTTC
CSVGASDETQYF
>TRBV7-9|NA|TRBD1|TRBJ2-1
TGTGCCAGCAGCTTGGGGGGACAGGGGTTCTTC
CASSLGGQGFF
>TRBV7-9|NA|TRBD2|TRBJ2-5
TGTGCCAGCAGCTTAGGGACTAGCCTAGAGACCCAGTACTTC
CASSLGTSLETQYF
>TRBV7-7|NA|NA|TRBJ1-3
TGTGCCAGCAGCCCGCCGGGGCCTGGAAACACCATATATTTT
CASSPPGPGNTIYF
>TRBV19|NA|NA|TRBJ2-3
TGTGCCACCCGCAGCGAGGACGCTAAGCCAGATACGCAGTATTTT
CATRSEDAKPDTQYF
>TRBV7-3|NA|NA|TRBJ2-1
TGTGCCAGCAGCTTATTAGGAGGCTACAATGAGCAGTTCTTC
CASSLLGGYNEQFF
>TRBV6-6|NA|NA|TRBJ1-5
TGTGCCAGCTTTTTCAGCTATAGCAATCAGCCCCAGCATTTT
CASFFSYSNQPQHF